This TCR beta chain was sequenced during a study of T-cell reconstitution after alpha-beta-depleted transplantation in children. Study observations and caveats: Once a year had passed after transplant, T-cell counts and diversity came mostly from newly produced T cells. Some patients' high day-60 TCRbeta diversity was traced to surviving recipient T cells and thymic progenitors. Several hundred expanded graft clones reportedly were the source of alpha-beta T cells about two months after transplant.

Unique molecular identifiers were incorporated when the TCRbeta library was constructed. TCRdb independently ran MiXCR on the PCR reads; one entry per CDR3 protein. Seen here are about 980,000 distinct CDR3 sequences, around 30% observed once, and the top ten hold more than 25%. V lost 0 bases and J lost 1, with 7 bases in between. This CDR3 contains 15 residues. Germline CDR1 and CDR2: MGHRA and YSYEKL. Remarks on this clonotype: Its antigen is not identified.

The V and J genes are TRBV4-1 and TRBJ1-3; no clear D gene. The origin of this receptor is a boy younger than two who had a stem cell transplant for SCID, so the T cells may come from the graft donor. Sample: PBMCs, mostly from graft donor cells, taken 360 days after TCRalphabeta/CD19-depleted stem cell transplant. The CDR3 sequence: CASSQDTGSGNTIYF. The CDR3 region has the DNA TGCGCCAGCAGCCAAGATACCGGTTCTGGAAACACCATATATTTT.